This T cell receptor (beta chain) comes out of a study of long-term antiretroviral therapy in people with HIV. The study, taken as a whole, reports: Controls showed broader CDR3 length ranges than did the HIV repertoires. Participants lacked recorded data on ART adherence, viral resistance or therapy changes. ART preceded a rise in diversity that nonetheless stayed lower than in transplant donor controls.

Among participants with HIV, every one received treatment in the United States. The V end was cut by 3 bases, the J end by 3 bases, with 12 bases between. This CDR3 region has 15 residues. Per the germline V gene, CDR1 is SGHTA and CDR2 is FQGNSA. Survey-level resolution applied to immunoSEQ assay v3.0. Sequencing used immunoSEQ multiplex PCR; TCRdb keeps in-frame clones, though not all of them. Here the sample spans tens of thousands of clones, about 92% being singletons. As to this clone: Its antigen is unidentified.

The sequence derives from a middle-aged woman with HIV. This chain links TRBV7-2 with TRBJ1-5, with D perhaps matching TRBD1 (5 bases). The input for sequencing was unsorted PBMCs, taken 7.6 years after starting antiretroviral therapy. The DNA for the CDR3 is TGTGCCAGCAGCTTGAGTTCAGGGCCCAATCAGCCCCAGCATTTT. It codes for CASSLSSGPNQPQHF.